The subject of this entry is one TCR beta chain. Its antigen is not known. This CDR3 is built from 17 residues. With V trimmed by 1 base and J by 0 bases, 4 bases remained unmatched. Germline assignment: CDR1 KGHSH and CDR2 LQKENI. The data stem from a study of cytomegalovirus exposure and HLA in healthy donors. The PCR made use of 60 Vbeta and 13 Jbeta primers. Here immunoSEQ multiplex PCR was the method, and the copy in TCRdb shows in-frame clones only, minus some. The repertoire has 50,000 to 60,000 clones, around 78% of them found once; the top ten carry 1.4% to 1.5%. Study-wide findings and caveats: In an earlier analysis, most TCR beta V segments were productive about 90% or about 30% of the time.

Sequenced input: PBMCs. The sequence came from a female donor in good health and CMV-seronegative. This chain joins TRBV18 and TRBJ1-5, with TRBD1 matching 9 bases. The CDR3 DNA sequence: TGTGCCAGCTCACCACGACGGACAGGGGATAGCAATCAGCCCCAGCATTTT. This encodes CASSPRRTGDSNQPQHF.